These 6 T cell receptor beta chains originate from one sample sequenced in a study of blood T cell repertoires in COVID-19. This table comes from immunoSEQ multiplex PCR, and its TCRdb copy is limited to in-frame clones, with some not included. The profile shows a few hundred thousand clones, approximately 88% of them singletons. Sequences were obtained from peripheral blood. The receptors were gathered from a woman aged 25 to 45 who had recovered from COVID-19.

The chain carries TRBV7-2 and TRBJ2-5, with D possibly matching TRBD2 (6 bases). Per germline, CDR1 SGHTA and CDR2 FQGNSA. The CDR3 contains 14 residues. V was pared by 3 bases and J by 5 bases, with 13 bases between. The CDR3: CASSFFEGRETQYF. As DNA, the CDR3 is TGTGCCAGCAGCTTTTTTGAGGGGAGGGAGACCCAGTACTTC.

This clone was observed a handful of times. The chain links TRBV15 to TRBJ1-2; TRBD1 agrees at 9 bases. The V gene's germline CDR1 is LNHNV and CDR2 YYDKDF (reference sequence). Germline trimming cut 0 bases from V and 4 bases from J; bases unmatched to any gene: 6. The length of the CDR3 is 16 residues. As DNA, the CDR3 is TGTGCCACCAGCAGAGATAACCGACAGGGGGTCTATGGCTACACCTTC. Translation gives CATSRDNRQGVYGYTF. The full variable domain, in which reference TRBV15 and TRBJ1-2 provide the parts outside the CDR3, is DAMVIQNPRYQVTQFGKPVTLSCSQTLNHNVMYWYQQKSSQAPKLLFHYYDKDFNNEADTPDNFQSRRPNTSFCFLDIRSPGLGDTAMYLCATSRDNRQGVYGYTFGSGTRLTVV.

This clone occurred a few times. This sequence joins TRBV14 and TRBJ1-2, with D uncertain. Trimming took off 0 bases at V and 0 bases at J, with 8 bases between the two ends. The V gene's germline CDR1 is SGHDN and CDR2 FVKESK. This CDR3 is 15 amino acids long. The CDR3 DNA reads as TGTGCCAGCAGCCAAGATTCCGGTTCTAACTATGGCTACACCTTC. The encoded protein is CASSQDSGSNYGYTF.

This chain connects TRBV5-1 to TRBJ1-2, with 9 bases fitting TRBD1. Germline V lookup: CDR1 SGHRS, CDR2 YFSETQ. Losses at the gene ends were 4 bases for V and 4 bases for J; bases not matched to a gene: 8. This CDR3 spans 15 amino acids. The CDR3 DNA sequence: TGCGCCAGCAGCCGGGGACAGGGTGAGGGCTATGGCTACACCTTC. Translating gives CASSRGQGEGYGYTF. Combining the CDR3 with reference TRBV5-1 and TRBJ1-2 gives the whole variable domain KAGVTQTPRYLIKTRGQQVTLSCSPISGHRSVSWYQQTPGQGLQFLFEYFSETQRNKGNFPGRFSGRQFSNSRSEMNVSTLELGDSALYLCASSRGQGEGYGYTFGSGTRLTVV.

The CDR3 region has the DNA TGTGCCAGCAGCTTAGGGCAGGGGGCCGATGGCTACACCTTC. This sequence encodes CASSLGQGADGYTF. This sequence joins TRBV7-2 and TRBJ1-2, with 8 bases matching TRBD1. Germline trimming cut 1 base from V and 6 bases from J; bases unmatched to any gene: 4. Germline values: CDR1 SGHTA, CDR2 FQGNSA. The CDR3 has 14 residues.

The chain is built from TRBV7-2 and TRBJ1-1, with D perhaps matching TRBD1 (5 bases). The CDR3 is made up of 15 amino acids. Per germline, CDR1 SGHTA and CDR2 FQGNSA. V was clipped by 0 bases and J by 4 bases, with 12 bases between them. This chain's CDR3 is CASSLARTHGTEAFF. DNA of the CDR3: TGTGCCAGCAGCTTAGCGCGGACACACGGCACTGAAGCTTTCTTT.